This T cell receptor beta chain is from a study of blood T cell repertoires in COVID-19. Study-wide context: Specimens from acute and convalescent COVID-19 originated in the United States, Italy and Spain. From T cells, B-cell-depleted T cells, or PBMCs came the material, which was cDNA or gDNA.

The CDR3 is made up of 15 amino acids. Trimming stripped 5 bases from V and 8 bases from J, with 19 bases between. Germline V lookup: CDR1 SNHLY, CDR2 FYNNEI. Authors' processing steps: Reference gene primers were amplified, and this amplification served to estimate nucleated cell counts. Profiled with immunoSEQ multiplex PCR; TCRdb holds only in-frame clones, not every one. V and J calls and clone size are those listed in that table; D and trimming were worked out from the DNA. This sample has 70,000 to 100,000 clones, with 75% to 90% found just once. The chain employs TRBV2 and TRBJ2-1; tentatively, D is TRBD2 (6 bases). Sequenced sample: peripheral blood. The source of this sequence is a man older than 75 with active or convalescent COVID-19. This CDR3 reads CASSQDHGEEDEQFF. The CDR3 DNA sequence: TGTGCCAGCAGTCAGGACCACGGGGAGGAAGATGAGCAGTTCTTC.